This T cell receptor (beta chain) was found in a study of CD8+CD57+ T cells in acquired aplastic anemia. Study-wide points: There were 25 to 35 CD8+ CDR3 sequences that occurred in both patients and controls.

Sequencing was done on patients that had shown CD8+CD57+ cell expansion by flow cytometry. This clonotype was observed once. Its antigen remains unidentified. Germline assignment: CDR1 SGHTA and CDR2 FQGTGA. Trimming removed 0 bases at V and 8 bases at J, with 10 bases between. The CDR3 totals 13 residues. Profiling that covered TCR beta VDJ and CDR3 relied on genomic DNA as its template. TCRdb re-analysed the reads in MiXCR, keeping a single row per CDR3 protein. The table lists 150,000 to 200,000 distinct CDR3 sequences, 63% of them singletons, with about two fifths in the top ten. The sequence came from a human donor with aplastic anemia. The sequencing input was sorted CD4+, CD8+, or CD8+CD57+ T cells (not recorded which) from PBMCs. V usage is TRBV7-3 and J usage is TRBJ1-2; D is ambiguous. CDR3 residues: CASSLTGREGYTF. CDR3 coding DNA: TGTGCCAGCAGCTTAACTGGGAGGGAAGGCTACACCTTC.